Sequencing of this TCR beta chain was carried out in a study of early T cells in non-severe SARS-CoV-2 infection. This clonotype was counted between two and nine times. The CDR3 length is 15 residues. Looked up from germline, CDR1 is SGHRS and CDR2 is YFSETQ. V gave up 3 bases and J gave up 4 bases, with 14 bases separating them. TCRdb re-derived calls from the 5' RACE reads in MiXCR, one entry per CDR3 protein. Here the sample spans under 95,000 distinct CDR3 sequences, roughly 12% being singletons. The rearrangement links TRBV5-1 to TRBJ2-1; no clear D. The clonotype originates from an adult who was a healthcare worker with PCR-confirmed SARS-CoV-2 infection or an uninfected control (not recorded which). The sample consisted of whole blood. CDR3 residues: CASSSGELVYNEQFF. In DNA, the CDR3 is TGCGCCAGCAGCTCAGGCGAGCTGGTATACAATGAGCAGTTCTTC.